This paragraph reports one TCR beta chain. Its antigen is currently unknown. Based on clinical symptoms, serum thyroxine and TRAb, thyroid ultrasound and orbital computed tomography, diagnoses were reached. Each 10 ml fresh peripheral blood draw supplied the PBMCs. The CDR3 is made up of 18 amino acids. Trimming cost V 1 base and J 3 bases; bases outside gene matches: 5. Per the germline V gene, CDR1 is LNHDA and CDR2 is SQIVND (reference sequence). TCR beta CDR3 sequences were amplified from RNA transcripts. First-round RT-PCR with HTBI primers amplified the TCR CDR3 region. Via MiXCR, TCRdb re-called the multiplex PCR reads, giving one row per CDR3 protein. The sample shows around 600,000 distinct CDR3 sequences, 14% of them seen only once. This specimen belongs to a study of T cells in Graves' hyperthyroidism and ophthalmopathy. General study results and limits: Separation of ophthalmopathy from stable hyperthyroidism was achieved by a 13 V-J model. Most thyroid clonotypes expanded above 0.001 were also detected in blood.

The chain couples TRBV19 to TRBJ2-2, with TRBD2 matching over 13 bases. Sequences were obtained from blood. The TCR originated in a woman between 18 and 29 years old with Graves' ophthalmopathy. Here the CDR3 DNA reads TGTGCCAGTAGTATAGGACTAGCGGGAGGTATACACACCGGGGAGCTGTTTTTT. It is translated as CASSIGLAGGIHTGELFF.